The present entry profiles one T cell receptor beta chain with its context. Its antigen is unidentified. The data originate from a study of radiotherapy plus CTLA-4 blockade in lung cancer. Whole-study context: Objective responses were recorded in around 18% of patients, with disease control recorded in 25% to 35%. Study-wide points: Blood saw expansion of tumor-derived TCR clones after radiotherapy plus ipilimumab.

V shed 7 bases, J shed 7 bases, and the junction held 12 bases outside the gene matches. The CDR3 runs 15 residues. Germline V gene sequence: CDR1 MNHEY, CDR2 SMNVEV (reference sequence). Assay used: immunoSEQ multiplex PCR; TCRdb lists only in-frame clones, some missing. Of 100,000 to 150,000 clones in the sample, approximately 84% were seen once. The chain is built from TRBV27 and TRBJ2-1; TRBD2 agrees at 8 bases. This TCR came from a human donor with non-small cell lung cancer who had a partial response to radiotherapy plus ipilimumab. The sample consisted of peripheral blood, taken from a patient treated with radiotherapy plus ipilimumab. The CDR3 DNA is TGTGCCAGCAAATGGGACCTAGCGGGCCTAAATGAGCAGTTCTTC. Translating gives CASKWDLAGLNEQFF.